The source of this T cell receptor beta chain is a study of long-term antiretroviral therapy in people with HIV. Study-wide results and limits: Following ART, diversity rose but still fell short of transplant donor controls.

On this clone itself: What it binds is unknown.

At the survey level, the v3.0 immunoSEQ assay was run. Sequencing was intended to reach about 35,000-50,000 T-cell genomes per sample. Assay used: immunoSEQ multiplex PCR; TCRdb lists only in-frame clones, some missing. The repertoire includes approximately 17,000 clones, around four fifths of them detected once, and 15% sits in the top ten. V gave up 9 bases and J gave up 5 bases; unmatched junction bases: 12. CDR3 length equals 14 residues. CDR1 is SGHNT, CDR2 YYREEE, per germline (reference sequence). Sample: unsorted PBMCs, taken roughly 2.2 years before starting antiretroviral therapy. The origin of this receptor is a man aged 25 to 40 with HIV. J is TRBJ2-3 and V is TRBV5-4; 7 positions match TRBD2. The chain's CDR3 is CATLLGGRVDTQYF. CDR3 bases: TGTGCCACCCTCCTGGGCGGGAGAGTAGATACGCAGTATTTT.